This TCR beta chain was found in a study of control samples from healthy donors and cancer patients. Assay used: immunoSEQ multiplex PCR; TCRdb lists only in-frame clones, some missing. The data contain about 150,000 clones, around 90% of them singletons. V lost 0 bases and J lost 5, with 11 bases in between. This CDR3 has 14 residues. Germline V gene data show CDR1 as SGHDT and CDR2 as YYEEEE. This clone was seen a single time. The rearrangement links TRBV5-6 to TRBJ2-5; D is unclear. Sequencing was done on a sample of blood. This sequence was found in a man in his thirties or forties in good health. This CDR3 is CASSLAGSTETQYF. The DNA of the CDR3 is TGTGCCAGCAGCTTGGCAGGCAGTACGGAGACCCAGTACTTC.